The following is a T cell receptor beta chain sequence with its context. The sample comes from a study of blood T cell repertoires in COVID-19. Clones were sequenced by immunoSEQ multiplex PCR, and TCRdb holds only the in-frame ones, with some missing. The sample records 280,000 or so clones, roughly 85% being singletons. Donors were grouped by their self-reported clinical history. Germline-derived CDR1 and CDR2 are MDHEN and SYDVKM. Trimming removed 7 bases from V and 9 bases from J; junction bases left unmatched: 12. This CDR3 spans 15 amino acids. The sequenced sample consisted of PBMCs or T cells enriched from blood (not recorded which). The rearrangement joins TRBV28 to TRBJ1-6; TRBD1 matches 7 bases. This receptor was taken from a woman aged 40-49 years who had recovered from COVID-19. CDR3 sequence (DNA): TGTGCCAGCATCCAATCGACAGGGTCTTTTTCACCCCTCCACTTT. It specifies CASIQSTGSFSPLHF.